This record concerns one T cell receptor (beta chain) sequence. The repertoire was sequenced with immunoSEQ multiplex PCR; TCRdb's copy has only in-frame clones and lacks some. Counted here are about 100,000 clones, more than 90% occurring once; the ten biggest clones make up approximately 0.67%. The sample belongs to a study of cytomegalovirus exposure and HLA in healthy donors. This CDR3 spans 14 amino acids. The V and J ends lost 1 base and 6 bases, in that order; junction bases with no gene match: 4. CDR1 SNHLY and CDR2 FYNNEI come from the germline V gene. The chain has TRBV2 and TRBJ1-1; 8 nucleotides align to TRBD1. Sequencing used PBMCs. This TCR came from a woman between 18 and 29 years old in good health and CMV-seronegative. CDR3 region: CASSEGGQGAEAFF. The CDR3 nucleotides are TGTGCCAGCAGTGAAGGTGGACAGGGAGCTGAAGCTTTCTTT.